These 31 T cell receptor beta chains originate from one sample sequenced in a study of T cell responses to AZD1222 COVID-19 vaccine. The data were produced by immunoSEQ multiplex PCR, yet TCRdb's version contains in-frame clones alone and is incomplete. The sample holds 65,000 to 100,000 clones, around 80% seen once. The material was peripheral blood, obtained on day 0 of AZD1222 vaccination. These receptors originate from an adult in good health.

The chain recombines TRBV7-9 with TRBJ2-7, with a possible D match to TRBD1 (6 bases). The CDR3 is made up of 17 amino acids. Germline CDR1 reads SEHNR; CDR2 reads FQNEAQ (reference sequence). Trimming removed 2 bases at V and 3 bases at J, with 20 bases between. The CDR3, as DNA: TGTGCCAGCAGCTTAAATTCGGCAGGGGAAGTTGTCTACGAGCAGTACTTC. Residues: CASSLNSAGEVVYEQYF.

This clone showed up just once. The J gene is TRBJ1-1, the V gene TRBV3-1 (or the pseudogene TRBV3-2); D unclear. Between the trimmed V and J ends, which lost 1 base and 2 bases, there was a span of 2 bases. The CDR3 runs 12 residues. CDR1 and CDR2 from the germline V gene are LGHDT and YNNKEL (reference sequence). The CDR3 DNA follows: TGTGCCAGCAGCCAAGTAAACACTGAAGCTTTCTTT. Its protein product is CASSQVNTEAFF.

A few counts support this clone. V is TRBV7-9 and J is TRBJ1-1; 9 bases fit TRBD1. J was trimmed by 6 bases and V by 1 base; bases with no gene match: 12. The CDR3 has 17 residues. Germline V CDR1 and CDR2: SEHNR, FQNEAQ (reference sequence). The CDR3 coding sequence is TGTGCCAGCAGCTTAGGGGAATGGACAGGGGCGGATCCTGAAGCTTTCTTT. Translating gives CASSLGEWTGADPEAFF.

The rearrangement links TRBV28 to TRBJ2-3; D possibly corresponds to TRBD2 (6 bases). Germline CDR1 MDHEN, CDR2 SYDVKM. The CDR3 covers 16 residues. Trimming removed 4 bases at V and 4 bases at J, with 18 bases between. The CDR3 here is CASSSPGAGRADTQYF. The DNA of the CDR3 is TGTGCCAGCAGTTCCCCTGGGGCGGGAAGGGCAGATACGCAGTATTTT.

V gene TRBV12-3 or TRBV12-4 combines with J gene TRBJ2-1; maybe TRBD1 (6 bases). The CDR3 consists of 13 residues. The V and J ends lost 5 bases and 9 bases respectively, with 14 bases between them. CDR3 nucleotide sequence: TGTGCCAGCAGTCCCGGACAGCCGGGTGAGCAGTTCTTC. This sequence encodes CASSPGQPGEQFF.

The gene calls are TRBV5-1 and TRBJ2-2; the match to TRBD2 covers 9 bases. J lost 3 bases, V lost 2 bases, and 5 bases had no gene match. This CDR3 has 16 residues. The germline V gene has CDR1 SGHRS and CDR2 YFSETQ. The CDR3 here is CASSFGGGADTGELFF. The CDR3 DNA reads TGCGCCAGCAGCTTCGGCGGGGGGGCTGACACCGGGGAGCTGTTTTTT.

V and J are TRBV29-1 and TRBJ1-1; the D is unclear. From germline, CDR1 is SQVTM and CDR2 ANQGSEA. Trimming cost V 2 bases and J 3 bases, with 13 bases left between them. The CDR3 has 14 amino acids. The CDR3 here is CSVESLKTDTEAFF. The CDR3 bases are TGCAGCGTTGAAAGCCTTAAGACGGACACTGAAGCTTTCTTT.

The rearrangement joins TRBV3-1 (or the pseudogene TRBV3-2) to TRBJ1-2; D is possibly TRBD1 (5 bases). Germline V gene data show CDR1 as LGHDT and CDR2 as YNNKEL (reference sequence). The germline V and J ends were trimmed by 3 bases and 3 bases, with 14 bases remaining between them. This CDR3 spans 15 amino acids. The CDR3 is CASSHNRGVDYGYTF. CDR3 DNA: TGTGCCAGCAGCCATAATAGAGGGGTGGACTATGGCTACACCTTC.

J is TRBJ1-1 and V is TRBV27; 7 bases line up with TRBD1. The CDR3 is 15 residues long. Germline assignment: CDR1 MNHEY and CDR2 SMNVEV (reference sequence). V shed 6 bases and J 4 bases; nucleotides not matched to a gene: 11. For the CDR3, the DNA is TGTGCCAGCAGAGAGGGGGCGGGGGCTGGCACTGAAGCTTTCTTT. Translation: CASREGAGAGTEAFF.

The CDR3 sequence: CASSPRQGPYNEQFF. The CDR3 DNA is TGTGCCAGCAGCCCTAGACAAGGCCCCTACAATGAGCAGTTCTTC. This chain connects TRBV3-1 (or the pseudogene TRBV3-2) to TRBJ2-1; D gene ambiguous. The length of the CDR3 is 15 residues. Germline V CDR1 and CDR2: LGHDT, YNNKEL (reference sequence). V lost 4 bases and J 2 bases, leaving 12 bases between the germline ends.

This chain joins TRBV15 and TRBJ1-5; TRBD1 matches at 7 bases. The CDR3 spans 14 residues. Germline V gene sequence: CDR1 LNHNV, CDR2 YYDKDF (reference sequence). Trimming at V came to 5 bases and at J to 7 bases, leaving 8 bases not matched to a gene. The chain's CDR3 is CATSLTGMGQPQHF. In DNA form, the CDR3 reads TGTGCCACCAGCCTGACAGGGATGGGCCAGCCCCAGCATTTT.

The chain couples TRBV24-1 to TRBJ1-4, with D possibly TRBD1 on 6 matching bases. CDR3 length: 16 residues. V was trimmed by 4 bases and J by 7 bases, leaving 18 bases between them. Germline V gene lookup returns CDR1 KGHDR and CDR2 SFDVKD. Here the CDR3 DNA reads TGTGCCACCAGTGAGGGCCTCCGGGACACCCCTGAAAAACTGTTTTTT. This gives the protein CATSEGLRDTPEKLFF.

The chain recombines TRBV5-5 with TRBJ2-3; 10 nucleotides align to TRBD2. The V gene end was trimmed by 2 bases and the J gene end by 1 base; junction bases not matched to a gene: 7. Germline values: CDR1 SGHKS, CDR2 YYEKEE (reference sequence). The CDR3 covers 17 residues. CDR3 protein: CASSFQGSGGRTDTQYF. CDR3 DNA sequence: TGTGCCAGCAGCTTCCAAGGTAGCGGGGGGCGCACAGATACGCAGTATTTT.

The chain employs TRBV7-9 and TRBJ2-2; D gene ambiguous. The CDR3 extends over 13 amino acids. Trimming took off 5 bases at V and 3 bases at J, with 7 bases between the two ends. CDR1 is SEHNR and CDR2 is FQNEAQ in the germline V gene (reference sequence). CDR3 sequence reads: CASSPPYTGELFF. CDR3 DNA: TGTGCCAGCAGCCCACCCTACACCGGGGAGCTGTTTTTT.

V and J are TRBV7-9 and TRBJ2-7; tentative D call: TRBD2 (6 bases). The CDR3 loop spans 14 amino acids. Per the germline V gene, CDR1 is SEHNR and CDR2 is FQNEAQ (reference sequence). V lost 2 bases and J lost 5, with 13 bases in between. CDR3: CASSLIRETDEQYF. CDR3 coding DNA: TGTGCCAGCAGCTTAATTCGGGAGACGGACGAGCAGTACTTC.

DNA of the CDR3: TGTGCCAGCAGCTTACAGAGGGAGTCCTACACCTTC. Translation: CASSLQRESYTF. The chain links TRBV28 to TRBJ1-2; D gene uncertain. V lost 6 bases to trimming and J lost 10 bases, with 15 bases between them. Germline V lookup: CDR1 MDHEN, CDR2 SYDVKM. This CDR3 region has 12 residues.

This clone has more than one count but fewer than ten. The chain recombines TRBV2 with TRBJ1-6, with D maybe TRBD1 (6 bases). V shed 9 bases and J shed 7 bases, with 13 bases lying between them. Germline CDR1 is SNHLY and CDR2 is FYNNEI. The CDR3 is made up of 13 amino acids. The CDR3 region is CARRTDRNSPLHF. CDR3 DNA: TGTGCCAGGAGGACAGATCGAAATTCACCCCTCCACTTT.

The genes are TRBV6-5 and TRBJ1-3, with D tentatively TRBD1 (5 bases). V was trimmed by 5 bases and J by 2 bases, leaving 10 bases between them. From germline, CDR1 is MNHEY and CDR2 SVGAGI. CDR3 length equals 14 residues. The CDR3 protein is CASSKSTAGNTIYF. The CDR3 DNA sequence: TGTGCCAGCAGTAAATCGACAGCTGGAAACACCATATATTTT.

This clone has only one observation. Different DNA sequences within this sample yield the same CDR3. The J gene is TRBJ1-4, the V gene TRBV5-1, with D possibly being TRBD1 (5 bases). This CDR3 comprises 14 residues. Trimming cost V 4 bases and J 1 base, with 8 bases left between them. Looked up from germline, CDR1 is SGHRS and CDR2 is YFSETQ. The DNA for the CDR3 is TGCGCCAGCAGCCTGGGGGGAACTAATGAAAAACTGTTTTTT. It specifies CASSLGGTNEKLFF.

V usage is TRBV2 and J usage is TRBJ2-3; TRBD1 aligns across 8 bases. Trimming removed 6 bases from V and 2 bases from J; junction bases left unmatched: 10. The CDR3 is made up of 16 amino acids. CDR1 is SNHLY and CDR2 is FYNNEI in the germline V gene. The CDR3 bases are TGTGCCAGCAGCCCACAGGGGGGCTTAGTCACAGATACGCAGTATTTT. Its translation is CASSPQGGLVTDTQYF.

The CDR3 nucleotides read TGTGCCAGCTCGGAGACAGGGGTTCCTGGAAACACCATATATTTT. Its protein product is CASSETGVPGNTIYF. The V gene is TRBV2, the J gene TRBJ1-3; 8 bases fit TRBD1. V was clipped by 8 bases and J by 2 bases; unmatched bases: 8. Germline values: CDR1 SNHLY, CDR2 FYNNEI. The CDR3 contains 15 residues.

The chain is built from TRBV10-3 and TRBJ1-3, with D maybe TRBD1 (5 bases). Trimming removed 5 bases at V and 0 bases at J, with 14 bases between. Germline CDR1 reads ENHRY; CDR2 reads SYGVKD. The CDR3 covers 16 residues. As DNA, the CDR3 is TGTGCCATCAGTACCGACAGTCCCAGCTCTGGAAACACCATATATTTT. It yields the protein CAISTDSPSSGNTIYF.

This chain joins TRBV3-1 (or the pseudogene TRBV3-2) and TRBJ2-1; 7 bases are a match to TRBD2. Germline loops: CDR1 LGHDT, CDR2 YNNKEL (reference sequence). Trimming took 1 base from V and 6 from J; bases not matched to a gene: 3. The CDR3 sequence is 14 residues long. CDR3 DNA: TGTGCCAGCAGCCAAGCCGGGAGGACCAATGAGCAGTTCTTC. Translated, it gives CASSQAGRTNEQFF.

This chain links TRBV20-1 with TRBJ2-7; D may be TRBD1 or TRBD2 (5 bases each). Germline CDR1 is DFQATT and CDR2 is SNEGSKA (reference sequence). CDR3 size: 14 residues. V lost 3 bases and J lost 1, with 13 bases in between. CDR3 in DNA: TGCAGTGCTAGTCCTGGCAGGGAGTCCTACGAGCAGTACTTC. Amino acids: CSASPGRESYEQYF.

The CDR3 loop is CASSLDSAGGGETQYF. CDR3 coding DNA: TGTGCCAGCAGCTTAGATTCGGCGGGTGGGGGAGAGACCCAGTACTTC. The J gene is TRBJ2-5, the V gene TRBV7-8; TRBD1 or TRBD2 may be the D gene (5 bases each). V lost 1 base and J 4 bases, leaving 16 bases between the germline ends. Per the germline V gene, CDR1 is SGHVS and CDR2 is FQNEAQ. This CDR3 has 16 residues.

This clone has only a few counts. The V call is TRBV12-5, the J call TRBJ2-1; 9 bases are shared with TRBD1. The germline V gene has CDR1 LGHNT and CDR2 FRNRAP. V was clipped by 6 bases and J by 2 bases; unmatched bases: 5. The CDR3 loop spans 15 amino acids. Written as DNA, the CDR3 is TGTGCTAGTGGAACCGGGACAGGGCCCTACAATGAGCAGTTCTTC. Protein product: CASGTGTGPYNEQFF.

The CDR3 sequence is CASSFNARLAGIYEQYF. The CDR3 nucleotides are TGTGCCAGCAGCTTCAATGCCCGACTAGCGGGCATCTACGAGCAGTACTTC. This chain links TRBV7-8 with TRBJ2-7; 10 nucleotides agree with TRBD2. CDR1 SGHVS and CDR2 FQNEAQ come from the germline V gene. The CDR3 covers 17 residues. V shed 3 bases and J 3 bases; nucleotides not matched to a gene: 11.

CDR3 residues: CASYPGQGNQPQHF. The CDR3 region has the DNA TGTGCCAGTTACCCGGGACAGGGGAATCAGCCCCAGCATTTT. V is TRBV2 and J is TRBJ1-5, with 10 bases matching TRBD1. This CDR3 is built from 14 residues. CDR1 is SNHLY, CDR2 FYNNEI, per germline. J lost 4 bases, V lost 9 bases, and 6 bases had no gene match. The whole variable domain, remainder taken from reference TRBV2 and TRBJ1-5, is EPEVTQTPSHQVTQMGQEVILRCVPISNHLYFYWYRQILGQKVEFLVSFYNNEISEKSEIFDDQFSVERPDGSNFTLKIRSTKLEDSAMYFCASYPGQGNQPQHFGDGTRLSIL.

This chain joins TRBV11-2 and TRBJ1-4, with D hard to call. This CDR3 contains 16 residues. V lost 4 bases and J lost 0, with 12 bases in between. CDR1 and CDR2 (germline): SGHAT, FQNNGV. The CDR3 DNA sequence: TGTGCCAGCAGCTCTCCCGCTCCTCCAACTAATGAAAAACTGTTTTTT. Translation: CASSSPAPPTNEKLFF.

The V gene is TRBV27, the J gene TRBJ2-7; 7 bases are a match to TRBD2. This CDR3 contains 14 residues. Germline V gene data show CDR1 as MNHEY and CDR2 as SMNVEV (reference sequence). The J segment lost 4 bases and the V segment lost 5 bases, leaving 8 bases of the junction unmatched. As DNA, the CDR3 is TGTGCCAGCAGTCGCTGGACTAGTACTTACGAGCAGTACTTC. This encodes CASSRWTSTYEQYF.

The gene calls are TRBV10-2 and TRBJ2-3; no definite D call. The germline V gene encodes CDR1 WSHSY and CDR2 SAAADI. V lost 4 bases to trimming and J lost 4 bases, with 6 bases between them. CDR3 length equals 12 residues. The CDR3 DNA reads as TGCGCCAGCAGTGTGGGCGCAGATACGCAGTATTTT. It yields the protein CASSVGADTQYF.